The entry below describes one TCR beta chain. This specimen belongs to a study of blood T cell repertoires in COVID-19. About the study: Whether acute or convalescent, the COVID-19 samples came from the United States, Italy and Spain. T cells, B-cell-depleted T cells, or PBMCs supplied cDNA or gDNA.

In the authors' methods: Estimation of nucleated cell counts was performed using reference gene primer amplification. Assay used: immunoSEQ multiplex PCR; TCRdb lists only in-frame clones, some missing. For V, J and clone size, that table is used; D and trimming come from the DNA. This sample has 80,000 to 95,000 clones, with 85% found just once. This CDR3 comprises 17 residues. Germline loops: CDR1 SGHRS, CDR2 YFSETQ. J lost 9 bases, V lost 4 bases, and 15 bases had no gene match. The origin of this receptor is a man aged 80 or over with acute or convalescent COVID-19. Sequencing was carried out using peripheral blood. The chain has TRBV5-1 and TRBJ2-3; 12 bases match TRBD2. The CDR3 protein is CASSPEGLAGGQSTQYF. Here the CDR3 DNA reads TGCGCCAGCAGCCCTGAGGGCCTAGCGGGAGGGCAATCAACGCAGTATTTT. Combining the CDR3 with reference TRBV5-1 and TRBJ2-3 gives the whole variable domain KAGVTQTPRYLIKTRGQQVTLSCSPISGHRSVSWYQQTPGQGLQFLFEYFSETQRNKGNFPGRFSGRQFSNSRSEMNVSTLELGDSALYLCASSPEGLAGGQSTQYFGPGTRLTVL.